This T cell receptor beta chain was recorded in a study of T cell repertoires in cytomegalovirus infection. Study information: Indications of both CMV infection and matching HLA type were provided by public TCR beta signatures. Findings of the study overall: Clonotype analysis showed dominance of the ex vivo response by HLA-C-restricted CMV-specific TCR beta clonotypes. Public TCR beta family frequency separated CMV-and-HLA carriers, including in an independent cohort.

TCRdb ran MiXCR on the reads and lists one entry per CDR3 protein. The repertoire includes around 210,000 distinct CDR3 sequences, about 5.9% of them detected once, and around 6.5% sits in the top ten. The germline V gene encodes CDR1 DFQATT and CDR2 SNEGSKA (reference sequence). V lost 6 bases and J 7 bases, leaving 10 bases between the germline ends. The CDR3 sequence is 10 residues long. This clonotype was found many times. Its antigen is undetermined. V and J are TRBV20-1 and TRBJ2-7, with a tentative D call TRBD1 (6 bases). Sequencing used PBMCs. The receptor was derived from a human donor in good health (CMV status not recorded). Some clones in this sample may be carry-over from other donors' samples. The CDR3 DNA reads TGCAGTGCGGGCGACAGGGAGCAGTACTTC. Amino acid sequence: CSAGDREQYF.